This is a list of T cell receptor beta chains from one sample in a study of blood T cells in healthy people across ages. A single record per CDR3 protein comes from TCRdb applying MiXCR to the 5' RACE reads. The sample lists approximately 490,000 distinct CDR3 sequences, 24% occurring once. The same sample was also used in a study of T cells of mothers and their children.

Sequencing was done on a sample of blood. These receptors originate from a boy aged 10-17 years in good health. Each CDR3 is given with its conserved first and last residue. Each record gives: J gene, clone size, V gene, D gene, CDR3 protein, CDR3 DNA. A D gene is named only where the DNA matches it firmly. Size values are once, few and many counts, or a class for expanded clones, and some rows have none.

j_call: TRBJ2-5
clone_size: -
v_call: TRBV28
d_call: -
cdr3_aa: CASSSGLPTQYF
cdr3_nt: TGTGCCAGCTCGTCTGGCCTTCCGACCCAGTACTTC

j_call: TRBJ1-1
clone_size: -
v_call: TRBV20-1
d_call: TRBD1
cdr3_aa: CSARDRGNQAFF
cdr3_nt: TGCAGTGCTAGGGACAGGGGTAATCAGGCTTTCTTT

j_call: TRBJ2-1
clone_size: -
v_call: TRBV29-1
d_call: -
cdr3_aa: CSAVGGTDSYNEQFF
cdr3_nt: TGCAGCGCTGTAGGCGGGACGGACTCCTACAATGAGCAGTTCTTC

j_call: TRBJ1-5
clone_size: few
v_call: TRBV29-1
d_call: -
cdr3_aa: CSVVGTVGQPQHF
cdr3_nt: TGCAGCGTGGTAGGGACGGTTGGTCAGCCCCAGCATTTT

j_call: TRBJ2-3
clone_size: -
v_call: TRBV29-1
d_call: -
cdr3_aa: CSVASRGNTDTQYF
cdr3_nt: TGCAGCGTCGCTAGTAGGGGGAACACAGATACGCAGTATTTT

j_call: TRBJ1-4
clone_size: -
v_call: TRBV7-2
d_call: -
cdr3_aa: CASSLIGGTNEKLFF
cdr3_nt: TGTGCCAGCAGCTTAATAGGGGGAACTAATGAAAAACTGTTTTTT

j_call: TRBJ1-4
clone_size: few
v_call: TRBV10-3
d_call: -
cdr3_aa: CAISELDGNNEKLLF
cdr3_nt: TGTGCCATCAGTGAGCTGGACGGAAATAATGAAAAACTGCTTTTT

j_call: TRBJ2-7
clone_size: -
v_call: TRBV11-1
d_call: -
cdr3_aa: CASSFRRGPYEQYF
cdr3_nt: TGTGCCAGCAGCTTTCGGCGAGGGCCCTACGAGCAGTACTTC

j_call: TRBJ2-1
clone_size: -
v_call: TRBV7-2
d_call: TRBD2
cdr3_aa: CASSRLATSYNEQFF
cdr3_nt: TGTGCCAGCAGCCGACTAGCAACCTCCTACAATGAGCAGTTCTTC

j_call: TRBJ2-3
clone_size: few
v_call: TRBV11-3
d_call: -
cdr3_aa: CASSLSVADTQYF
cdr3_nt: TGTGCCAGCAGCTTATCGGTTGCAGATACACAGTATTTT

j_call: TRBJ2-2
clone_size: few
v_call: TRBV7-9
d_call: -
cdr3_aa: CASSQGTGGELFF
cdr3_nt: TGTGCCAGCAGCCAGGGGACGGGCGGGGAGCTGTTTTTT

j_call: TRBJ2-1
clone_size: -
v_call: TRBV5-6
d_call: TRBD2
cdr3_aa: CASSSSSGGFYNEQFF
cdr3_nt: TGTGCCAGCAGCTCTTCTAGCGGAGGGTTTTACAATGAGCAGTTCTTC

j_call: TRBJ2-7
clone_size: few
v_call: TRBV6-2/TRBV6-3
d_call: TRBD1
cdr3_aa: CASSYSGTGTYEQYF
cdr3_nt: TGTGCCAGCAGTTACTCCGGGACAGGAACCTACGAGCAGTACTTC

j_call: TRBJ2-5
clone_size: many
v_call: TRBV5-1
d_call: TRBD1
cdr3_aa: CASSSGTAQETQYF
cdr3_nt: TGCGCCAGCAGCTCGGGGACAGCTCAAGAGACCCAGTACTTC

j_call: TRBJ2-2
clone_size: few
v_call: TRBV24-1
d_call: -
cdr3_aa: CATSVAGELFF
cdr3_nt: TGTGCCACCAGCGTTGCGGGGGAGCTGTTTTTT

j_call: TRBJ1-4
clone_size: -
v_call: TRBV20-1
d_call: -
cdr3_aa: CSAPPEGSTNEKLFF
cdr3_nt: TGCAGTGCTCCGCCTGAGGGCTCAACTAATGAAAAACTGTTTTTT

j_call: TRBJ2-7
clone_size: once
v_call: TRBV28
d_call: TRBD1
cdr3_aa: CASSHDRESSYEQYF
cdr3_nt: TGTGCCAGCAGCCACGACAGGGAGTCGTCCTACGAGCAGTACTTC

j_call: TRBJ1-4
clone_size: -
v_call: TRBV5-1
d_call: -
cdr3_aa: CASSRTGQTNEKLFF
cdr3_nt: TGCGCCAGCAGCAGGACGGGCCAAACTAATGAAAAACTGTTTTTT

j_call: TRBJ2-7
clone_size: few
v_call: TRBV4-1
d_call: -
cdr3_aa: CASSIHRDGSSYEQYF
cdr3_nt: TGCGCCAGCAGCATCCACCGGGACGGGAGCTCCTACGAGCAGTACTTC

j_call: TRBJ2-7
clone_size: -
v_call: TRBV7-2
d_call: -
cdr3_aa: CASSLGRGPLWEQYF
cdr3_nt: TGTGCCAGCAGCTTAGGCAGGGGACCCCTTTGGGAGCAGTACTTC

j_call: TRBJ1-2
clone_size: -
v_call: TRBV29-1
d_call: TRBD1
cdr3_aa: CSVKPGQGNYGYTF
cdr3_nt: TGCAGCGTGAAACCGGGACAGGGGAACTATGGCTACACCTTC

j_call: TRBJ1-4
clone_size: few
v_call: TRBV7-9
d_call: -
cdr3_aa: CASSSRTDEKLFF
cdr3_nt: TGTGCTAGCAGCTCCAGGACAGACGAAAAACTGTTTTTT

j_call: TRBJ2-1
clone_size: few
v_call: TRBV19
d_call: TRBD2
cdr3_aa: CASSMELAGGVLDNEQFF
cdr3_nt: TGTGCCAGTAGTATGGAACTAGCGGGAGGGGTACTGGATAATGAGCAGTTCTTC

j_call: TRBJ1-1
clone_size: many
v_call: TRBV4-3
d_call: -
cdr3_aa: CASSRQRGDEAFF
cdr3_nt: TGCGCCAGCAGCCGCCAACGAGGGGATGAAGCTTTCTTT

j_call: TRBJ2-1
clone_size: -
v_call: TRBV29-1
d_call: TRBD2
cdr3_aa: CSAGTSGGNEQFF
cdr3_nt: TGCAGTGCCGGCACTAGCGGGGGCAATGAGCAGTTCTTC

j_call: TRBJ1-6
clone_size: few
v_call: TRBV12-3/TRBV12-4
d_call: -
cdr3_aa: CASSRGTITSSYNSPLHF
cdr3_nt: TGTGCCAGCAGCCGAGGGACCATTACCAGCTCCTATAATTCACCCCTCCACTTT

j_call: TRBJ2-7
clone_size: -
v_call: TRBV11-2
d_call: -
cdr3_aa: CASSRGRKSYEQYF
cdr3_nt: TGTGCCAGCAGCCGGGGACGGAAATCCTACGAGCAGTACTTC

j_call: TRBJ1-2
clone_size: many
v_call: TRBV28
d_call: -
cdr3_aa: CASSSQDIGYTF
cdr3_nt: TGTGCCAGCAGTTCCCAGGATATAGGCTACACCTTC

j_call: TRBJ2-3
clone_size: -
v_call: TRBV6-4
d_call: -
cdr3_aa: CASSAVGDTDTQYF
cdr3_nt: TGTGCCAGCAGTGCTGTGGGAGACACAGATACGCAGTATTTT

j_call: TRBJ2-7
clone_size: -
v_call: TRBV5-1
d_call: TRBD1
cdr3_aa: CASRTPGQSYEQYF
cdr3_nt: TGCGCCAGCAGGACTCCGGGACAGTCCTACGAGCAGTACTTC

j_call: TRBJ1-1
clone_size: -
v_call: TRBV9
d_call: -
cdr3_aa: CASSGTPISRNTEAFF
cdr3_nt: TGTGCCAGCAGCGGAACCCCAATCAGCCGGAACACTGAAGCTTTCTTT

j_call: TRBJ2-3
clone_size: -
v_call: TRBV5-1
d_call: -
cdr3_aa: CASRYSSTDTQYF
cdr3_nt: TGCGCCAGCAGATATTCTAGCACAGATACGCAGTATTTT

j_call: TRBJ1-6
clone_size: -
v_call: TRBV6-6
d_call: -
cdr3_aa: CASSSDRYNSPLHF
cdr3_nt: TGTGCCAGCAGTTCAGATCGGTATAATTCACCCCTCCACTTT

j_call: TRBJ2-5
clone_size: -
v_call: TRBV21-1
d_call: -
cdr3_aa: CASSKDPSSGIFQETQYF
cdr3_nt: TGTGCCAGCAGCAAAGACCCTTCTAGCGGCATCTTCCAAGAGACCCAGTACTTC

j_call: TRBJ2-4
clone_size: -
v_call: TRBV20-1
d_call: -
cdr3_aa: CGASYPGRSKNIQYF
cdr3_nt: TGCGGTGCTAGTTATCCGGGGCGCTCGAAAAACATTCAGTACTTC

j_call: TRBJ1-1
clone_size: -
v_call: TRBV28
d_call: -
cdr3_aa: CASSLWGTVNTEAFF
cdr3_nt: TGTGCCAGCAGTTTATGGGGGACGGTGAACACTGAAGCTTTCTTT

j_call: TRBJ1-2
clone_size: -
v_call: TRBV12-3/TRBV12-4
d_call: -
cdr3_aa: CASTLGTWGYGYTF
cdr3_nt: TGTGCCAGCACCTTGGGGACCTGGGGCTATGGCTACACCTTC

j_call: TRBJ2-5
clone_size: many
v_call: TRBV7-9
d_call: TRBD2
cdr3_aa: CASSLADQETQYF
cdr3_nt: TGTGCCAGCAGCCTAGCGGATCAAGAGACCCAGTACTTC

j_call: TRBJ2-5
clone_size: -
v_call: TRBV3-1
d_call: -
cdr3_aa: CASRKGGQETQYF
cdr3_nt: TGTGCCAGCAGGAAAGGGGGTCAAGAGACCCAGTACTTC

j_call: TRBJ2-3
clone_size: -
v_call: TRBV4-3
d_call: -
cdr3_aa: CASKDSRTDTQYF
cdr3_nt: TGCGCCAGCAAGGATTCGCGCACAGATACGCAGTATTTT

j_call: TRBJ2-7
clone_size: -
v_call: TRBV7-2
d_call: -
cdr3_aa: CASSPEGGAFEQYF
cdr3_nt: TGTGCCAGCAGCCCCGAAGGGGGGGCATTCGAGCAGTACTTC

j_call: TRBJ2-1
clone_size: few
v_call: TRBV14
d_call: -
cdr3_aa: CASSQGRDWYNEQFF
cdr3_nt: TGTGCCAGCAGCCAAGGCAGGGATTGGTACAATGAGCAGTTCTTC

j_call: TRBJ1-2
clone_size: -
v_call: TRBV12-3/TRBV12-4
d_call: TRBD1
cdr3_aa: CASSFDREGGYTF
cdr3_nt: TGTGCCAGCAGTTTTGACAGGGAGGGTGGCTACACCTTC

j_call: TRBJ2-6
clone_size: once
v_call: TRBV7-2
d_call: -
cdr3_aa: CASSIEPTSGANVLTF
cdr3_nt: TGTGCCAGCAGCATAGAGCCGACCTCTGGGGCCAACGTCCTGACTTTC

j_call: TRBJ1-5
clone_size: few
v_call: TRBV28
d_call: -
cdr3_aa: CATRRGADQPQHF
cdr3_nt: TGTGCCACCAGGCGGGGGGCAGATCAGCCCCAGCATTTT

j_call: TRBJ2-7
clone_size: many
v_call: TRBV3-1
d_call: -
cdr3_aa: CASSQDVNFLYEQYF
cdr3_nt: TGTGCCAGCAGCCAAGATGTCAATTTCCTCTACGAGCAGTACTTC

j_call: TRBJ2-5
clone_size: -
v_call: TRBV20-1
d_call: TRBD2
cdr3_aa: CSARNSRAGQETQYF
cdr3_nt: TGCAGTGCCCGCAATAGTCGAGCGGGACAAGAGACCCAGTACTTC

j_call: TRBJ2-7
clone_size: -
v_call: TRBV7-9
d_call: TRBD2
cdr3_aa: CASSLTSSFEEQYF
cdr3_nt: TGTGCCAGCAGCTTGACTAGCTCCTTTGAGGAGCAGTACTTC

j_call: TRBJ2-5
clone_size: many
v_call: TRBV7-2
d_call: -
cdr3_aa: CASSPFGGRETQYF
cdr3_nt: TGTGCCAGCAGCCCGTTCGGGGGCAGGGAGACCCAGTACTTC

j_call: TRBJ2-3
clone_size: -
v_call: TRBV28
d_call: TRBD2
cdr3_aa: CASSLGPTAGVMASTDTQYF
cdr3_nt: TGTGCCAGCAGTTTAGGCCCCACAGCGGGAGTTATGGCTAGCACAGATACGCAGTATTTT

j_call: TRBJ2-1
clone_size: -
v_call: TRBV14
d_call: -
cdr3_aa: CASSPWTTNEQFF
cdr3_nt: TGTGCCAGCAGCCCCTGGACCACCAATGAGCAGTTCTTC

j_call: TRBJ2-5
clone_size: -
v_call: TRBV5-5
d_call: TRBD2
cdr3_aa: CASSLGAGGGEETQYF
cdr3_nt: TGTGCCAGCAGCTTGGGGGCGGGAGGAGGGGAAGAGACCCAGTACTTC

j_call: TRBJ2-1
clone_size: many
v_call: TRBV5-5
d_call: -
cdr3_aa: CASSVGTEQFF
cdr3_nt: TGTGCCAGCAGCGTAGGGACAGAGCAGTTCTTC

j_call: TRBJ2-1
clone_size: few
v_call: TRBV4-1
d_call: -
cdr3_aa: CASSNRVGYNEQFF
cdr3_nt: TGCGCCAGCAGCAACAGGGTAGGGTACAATGAGCAGTTCTTC

j_call: TRBJ2-3
clone_size: many
v_call: TRBV6-2/TRBV6-3
d_call: TRBD2
cdr3_aa: CASSYGRAGVPDTQYF
cdr3_nt: TGTGCCAGCAGTTACGGCCGAGCGGGAGTTCCAGATACGCAGTATTTT